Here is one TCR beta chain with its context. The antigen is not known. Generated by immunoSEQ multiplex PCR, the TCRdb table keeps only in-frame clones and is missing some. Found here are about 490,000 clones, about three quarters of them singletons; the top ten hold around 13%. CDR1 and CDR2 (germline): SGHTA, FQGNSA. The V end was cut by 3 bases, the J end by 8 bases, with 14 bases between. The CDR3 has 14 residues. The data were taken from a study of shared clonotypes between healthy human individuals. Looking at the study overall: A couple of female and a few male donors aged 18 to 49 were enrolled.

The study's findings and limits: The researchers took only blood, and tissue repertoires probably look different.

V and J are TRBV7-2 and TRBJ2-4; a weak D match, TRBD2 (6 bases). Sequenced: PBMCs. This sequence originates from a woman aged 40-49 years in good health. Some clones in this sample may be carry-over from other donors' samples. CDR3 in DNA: TGTGCCAGCAGCTTTCAGGGACTGGTAGACATTCAGTACTTC. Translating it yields CASSFQGLVDIQYF.